This TCR beta chain was sequenced during a study of T-cell memory formation after mild COVID-19. The CDR3 is 14 amino acids. Trimming removed 5 bases at V and 7 bases at J, with 15 bases between. Germline-derived CDR1 and CDR2 are SGHTA and FQGNSA. The study's findings and limits: Contracting CD8+ clones were enriched in EMRA, CD4+ mainly in CM and EM. Within pre-infection memory, some responding clones were found, suggesting cross-reactive memory joined.

TCRdb called the 5' RACE reads again in MiXCR, with one record for every CDR3 protein. In the table there are roughly 340,000 distinct CDR3 sequences, under 25% of which are singletons. This clonotype was seen only a few times. Antigen unknown. Source material: PBMCs or a T cell subset sorted from them (not recorded which). The gene calls are TRBV7-2 and TRBJ1-3; D unclear. The TCR comes from a young man who had mild COVID-19 (a few samples of this study predate the infection). Cell type and time point are not known. The CDR3 sequence: CASSPLSQKNTIYF. CDR3 nucleotides: TGTGCCAGCAGCCCCCTTTCCCAAAAGAACACCATATATTTT.